Listed below are T cell receptor beta chains from one sample, sequenced in a study of T-cell reconstitution after alpha-beta-depleted transplantation in children. TCRdb re-derived calls from the PCR reads in MiXCR, one entry per CDR3 protein. The data show almost 400,000 distinct CDR3 sequences, roughly 22% seen once. Sequenced material: PBMCs from the stem cell graft donor, taken from the stem cell graft. These receptors all stem from a human donor who donated a stem cell graft to a child with acute myeloid leukemia. Each CDR3 is given with its conserved first and last residue. D genes are given only for firm matches. Not all rows give a size; the values are once, few, many and, for expanded clones, a class.

d_gene	v_gene	j_gene	abundance	CDR3nt	CDR3aa
TRBD2	TRBV4-3	TRBJ2-1	few	TGCGCCAGCAGCCAAGATTTAGGACTAGCGGTATCGAGCTCCTACAATGAGCAGTTCTTC	CASSQDLGLAVSSSYNEQFF
NA	TRBV6-5	TRBJ2-5	NA	TGTGCCAGCAGTTACTCCCTTTCCGTTGAGACCCAGTACTTC	CASSYSLSVETQYF
NA	TRBV29-1	TRBJ2-7	NA	TGCAGCGTTAAAGGGCTAAGTTCCGAGCAGTACTTC	CSVKGLSSEQYF
TRBD1	TRBV6-5	TRBJ1-2	NA	TGTGCCAGCAGTTATTCCACCGGGACAGGAGGGGAAGGCTACACCTTC	CASSYSTGTGGEGYTF
NA	TRBV20-1	TRBJ2-7	many	TGCAGTGCTAGAGATCCGCGGGCAGGCCTCCCAGGGGAGCAGTACTTC	CSARDPRAGLPGEQYF
TRBD1	TRBV12-3/TRBV12-4	TRBJ2-7	few	TGTGCCAGCAGTTCTTGGGACAGGGGATACGAGCAGTACTTC	CASSSWDRGYEQYF
TRBD2	TRBV29-1	TRBJ2-5	few	TGCAGCGTGTCGAACGGGGGGGAGACCCAGTACTTC	CSVSNGGETQYF
TRBD1	TRBV7-9	TRBJ2-7	NA	TGTGCCAGCAGCTTAGCGGGGACAGCCGACGAGCAGTACTTC	CASSLAGTADEQYF
TRBD1	TRBV5-1	TRBJ2-3	few	TGCGCCAGCCGACAGGGAACAGGCACAGATACGCAGTATTTT	CASRQGTGTDTQYF
TRBD2	TRBV5-1	TRBJ2-3	NA	TGCGCCAGCACCCGGGGGGATACAGATACGCAGTATTTT	CASTRGDTDTQYF
NA	TRBV5-1	TRBJ1-5	NA	TGCGCCAGCAGCTTGGCGAGCAATCGTGGGCCCCAGCATTTT	CASSLASNRGPQHF
NA	TRBV6-5	TRBJ1-5	NA	TGTGCCAGCAGTTACGGGGTGGATCAGCCCCAGCATTTT	CASSYGVDQPQHF
NA	TRBV20-1	TRBJ1-3	many	TGCAGTGCAGTGGACCGCCGGAGAAACACCATATATTTT	CSAVDRRRNTIYF
NA	TRBV10-3	TRBJ1-1	many	TGTGCCATCAGTACAACGGGGCCCGACACTGAAGCTTTCTTT	CAISTTGPDTEAFF
NA	TRBV15	TRBJ2-7	few	TGTGCCACCAGCAGAGTTCTAGCAGGCGAGCAGTACTTC	CATSRVLAGEQYF
TRBD1	TRBV24-1	TRBJ2-2	NA	TGTGCCACCAGTGATCACGGTACAGGGGACACCGGGGAGCTGTTTTTT	CATSDHGTGDTGELFF
NA	TRBV4-1	TRBJ1-5	NA	TGCGCCAGCAGCCAAGAGGATAACACTATGCCCCAGCATTTT	CASSQEDNTMPQHF
NA	TRBV12-3/TRBV12-4	TRBJ1-1	NA	TGTGCCAGCAACCCAGGTTATGGGAACACTGAAGCTTTCTTT	CASNPGYGNTEAFF
NA	TRBV7-2	TRBJ2-7	NA	TGTGCCAGCAGCTTAGAAAGCGGACCGTACTACGAGCAGTACTTC	CASSLESGPYYEQYF
NA	TRBV29-1	TRBJ2-3	many	TGCAGCGTTGAAGTAGGGCGCACAGATACGCAGTATTTT	CSVEVGRTDTQYF